This T cell receptor (beta chain) was sequenced during a study of blood T cell repertoires in COVID-19. Study details: There were acute and convalescent COVID-19 samples, and they came from the United States, Italy and Spain. The analysed material was cDNA or gDNA that came from T cells, B-cell-depleted T cells, or PBMCs.

Assay used: immunoSEQ multiplex PCR; TCRdb lists only in-frame clones, some missing. The sample records 20,000 to 30,000 clones, roughly 94% being singletons. The CDR3 runs 14 residues. Germline V gene sequence: CDR1 LGHDT, CDR2 YNNKEL (reference sequence). Trimming took 1 base from V and 8 from J, leaving 14 bases between them. The V call is TRBV3-1 (or the pseudogene TRBV3-2), the J call TRBJ1-2; maybe TRBD1 (5 bases). This clonotype was sampled from a woman between 50 and 59 years old with active COVID-19. The source material was peripheral blood. The CDR3 DNA follows: TGTGCCAGCAGCCAAGGGTTGGAGGGGATCGGCTACACCTTC. Translating gives CASSQGLEGIGYTF.